This T cell receptor (beta chain) was sequenced during a study of STAT3 mutations in large granular lymphocyte leukemia. General study results and limits: Differing intervals and regimens complicate linking therapy response to clone burden. Every T-cell large granular lymphocyte leukemia patient had at least one immunodominant TCR beta clonotype.

In regard to this clone: Its antigen is not identified.

The CDR3 has 14 residues. The V gene end was trimmed by 4 bases and the J gene end by 7 bases; junction bases not matched to a gene: 5. The germline gives CDR1 LGHNA, CDR2 YSLEER. Here immunoSEQ multiplex PCR was the method, and the copy in TCRdb shows in-frame clones only, minus some. The table has 25,000 to 30,000 clones, around three quarters seen once. Sequenced sample: peripheral blood mononuclear cells. The receptor comes from a woman aged 45-60 years with T-cell large granular lymphocyte leukemia. Some clones in this sample may be carry-over from other donors' samples. The rearrangement joins TRBV4-3 to TRBJ2-1; 9 nucleotides match TRBD2. CDR3 protein: CASSLLAGLNEQFF. CDR3 DNA sequence: TGCGCCAGCAGCCTGCTAGCGGGACTAAATGAGCAGTTCTTC.